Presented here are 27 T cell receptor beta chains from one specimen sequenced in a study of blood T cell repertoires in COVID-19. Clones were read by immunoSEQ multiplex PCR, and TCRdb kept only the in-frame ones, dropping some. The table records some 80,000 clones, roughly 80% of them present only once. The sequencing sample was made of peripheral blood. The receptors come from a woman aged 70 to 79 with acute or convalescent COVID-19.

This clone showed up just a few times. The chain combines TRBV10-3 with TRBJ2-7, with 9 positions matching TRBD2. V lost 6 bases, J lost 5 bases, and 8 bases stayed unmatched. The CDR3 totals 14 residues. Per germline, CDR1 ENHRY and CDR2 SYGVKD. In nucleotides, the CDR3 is TGTGCCATCAGCGCCGGGACTAGCATCGACGAGCAGTACTTC. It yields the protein CAISAGTSIDEQYF.

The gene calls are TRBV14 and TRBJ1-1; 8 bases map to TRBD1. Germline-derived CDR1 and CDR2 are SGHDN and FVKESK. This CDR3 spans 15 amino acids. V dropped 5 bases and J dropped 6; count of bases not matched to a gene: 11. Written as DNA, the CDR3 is TGTGCCAGCAGCTTCTCCAGGGGGCGCATGGCTGAAGCTTTCTTT. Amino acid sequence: CASSFSRGRMAEAFF.

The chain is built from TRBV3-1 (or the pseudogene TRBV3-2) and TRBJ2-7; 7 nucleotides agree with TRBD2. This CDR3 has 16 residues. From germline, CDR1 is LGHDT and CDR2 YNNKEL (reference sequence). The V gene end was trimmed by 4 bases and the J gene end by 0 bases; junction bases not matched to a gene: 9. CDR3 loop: CASSPAGSGGSYEQYF. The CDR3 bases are TGTGCCAGCAGCCCCGCAGGGTCGGGGGGCTCCTACGAGCAGTACTTC.

The CDR3 region is CATSKGGLGDDNEQFF. CDR3 bases: TGTGCCACCAGTAAGGGGGGACTAGGAGATGACAATGAGCAGTTCTTC. This rearrangement joins TRBV24-1 to TRBJ2-1, with TRBD2 matching 8 bases. CDR3 size: 16 residues. Germline loops: CDR1 KGHDR, CDR2 SFDVKD. Losses at the gene ends were 6 bases for V and 5 bases for J; bases not matched to a gene: 11.

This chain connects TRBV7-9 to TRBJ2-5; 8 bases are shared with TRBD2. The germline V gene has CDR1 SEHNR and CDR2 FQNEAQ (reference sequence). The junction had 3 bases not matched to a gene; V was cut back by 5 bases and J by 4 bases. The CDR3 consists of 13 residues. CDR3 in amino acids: CASSLTSGETQYF. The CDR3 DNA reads TGTGCCAGCAGCCTTACTAGCGGAGAGACCCAGTACTTC.

The DNA for the CDR3 is TGTGCCAGCTCACGTTCCGGCCGACAAGGCAATCAGCCCCAGCATTTT. It translates to CASSRSGRQGNQPQHF. The V gene is TRBV18, the J gene TRBJ1-5; D not resolved. The CDR3 sequence is 16 residues long. CDR1 and CDR2 from the germline V gene are KGHSH and LQKENI. Trimming took off 4 bases at V and 2 bases at J, with 15 bases between the two ends.

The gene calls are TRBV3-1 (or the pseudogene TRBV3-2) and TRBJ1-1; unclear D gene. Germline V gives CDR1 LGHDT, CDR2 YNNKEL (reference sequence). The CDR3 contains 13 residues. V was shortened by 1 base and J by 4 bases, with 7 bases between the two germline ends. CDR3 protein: CASSQVSGTEAFF. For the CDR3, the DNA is TGTGCCAGCAGCCAAGTGTCGGGCACTGAAGCTTTCTTT.

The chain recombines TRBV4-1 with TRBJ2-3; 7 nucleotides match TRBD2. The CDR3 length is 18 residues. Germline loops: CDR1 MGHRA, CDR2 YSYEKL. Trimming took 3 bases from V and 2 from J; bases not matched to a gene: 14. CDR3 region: CASSHPLGGGGFTDTQYF. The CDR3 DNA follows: TGCGCCAGCAGCCACCCCTTGGGAGGCGGGGGTTTCACAGATACGCAGTATTTT.

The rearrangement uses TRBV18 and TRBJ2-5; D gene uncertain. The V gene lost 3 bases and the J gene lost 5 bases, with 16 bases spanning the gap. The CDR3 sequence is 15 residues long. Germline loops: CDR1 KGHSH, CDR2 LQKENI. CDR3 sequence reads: CASSPPRNLRETQYF. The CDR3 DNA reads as TGTGCCAGCTCACCCCCCCGTAACCTCCGGGAGACCCAGTACTTC.

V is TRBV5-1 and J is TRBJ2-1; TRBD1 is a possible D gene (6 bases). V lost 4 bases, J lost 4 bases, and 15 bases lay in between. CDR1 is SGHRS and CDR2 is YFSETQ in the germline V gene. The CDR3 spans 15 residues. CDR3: CASSPRGFNYNEQFF. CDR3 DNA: TGCGCCAGCAGCCCGAGGGGGTTCAATTACAATGAGCAGTTCTTC. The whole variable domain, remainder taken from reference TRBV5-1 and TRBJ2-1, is KAGVTQTPRYLIKTRGQQVTLSCSPISGHRSVSWYQQTPGQGLQFLFEYFSETQRNKGNFPGRFSGRQFSNSRSEMNVSTLELGDSALYLCASSPRGFNYNEQFFGPGTRLTVL.

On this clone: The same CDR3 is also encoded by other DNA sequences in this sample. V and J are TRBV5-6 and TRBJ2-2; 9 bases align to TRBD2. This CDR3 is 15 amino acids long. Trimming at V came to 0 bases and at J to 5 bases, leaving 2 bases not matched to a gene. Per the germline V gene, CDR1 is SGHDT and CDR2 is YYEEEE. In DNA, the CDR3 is TGTGCCAGCAGCTTGGGGCTAGCGGGAACCGGGGAGCTGTTTTTT. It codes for CASSLGLAGTGELFF.

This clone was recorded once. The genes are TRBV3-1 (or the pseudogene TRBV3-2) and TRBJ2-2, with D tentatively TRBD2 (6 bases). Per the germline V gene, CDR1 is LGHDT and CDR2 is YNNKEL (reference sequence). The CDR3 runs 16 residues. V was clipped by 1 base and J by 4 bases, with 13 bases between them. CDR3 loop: CASSQGNSGTTGELFF. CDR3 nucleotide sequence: TGTGCCAGCAGCCAAGGGAATAGCGGAACCACCGGGGAGCTGTTTTTT.

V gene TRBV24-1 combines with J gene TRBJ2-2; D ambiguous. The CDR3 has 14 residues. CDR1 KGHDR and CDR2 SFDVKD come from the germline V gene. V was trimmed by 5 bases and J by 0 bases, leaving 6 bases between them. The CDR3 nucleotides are TGTGCCACCAGTGGGCCGCCGAACACCGGGGAGCTGTTTTTT. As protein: CATSGPPNTGELFF.

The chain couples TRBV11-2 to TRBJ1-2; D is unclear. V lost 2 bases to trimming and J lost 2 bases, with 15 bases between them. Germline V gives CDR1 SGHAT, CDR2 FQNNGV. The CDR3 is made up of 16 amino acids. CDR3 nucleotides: TGTGCCAGCAGCTTATTCGGGGAAGGATTAAACTATGGCTACACCTTC. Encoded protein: CASSLFGEGLNYGYTF.

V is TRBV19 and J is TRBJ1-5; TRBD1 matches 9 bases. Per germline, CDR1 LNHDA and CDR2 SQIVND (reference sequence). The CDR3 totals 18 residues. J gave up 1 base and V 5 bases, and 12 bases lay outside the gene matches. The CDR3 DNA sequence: TGTGCCAGTAGTCGACCGGGACAGGGAGGTGTCAGCAATCAGCCCCAGCATTTT. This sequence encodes CASSRPGQGGVSNQPQHF.

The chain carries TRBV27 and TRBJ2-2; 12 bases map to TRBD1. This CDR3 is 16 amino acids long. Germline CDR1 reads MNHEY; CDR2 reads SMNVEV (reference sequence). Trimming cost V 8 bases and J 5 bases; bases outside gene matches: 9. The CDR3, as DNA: TGTGCCAGCTCTTTGGGACAGGGGGCCTTTACCGGGGAGCTGTTTTTT. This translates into CASSLGQGAFTGELFF.

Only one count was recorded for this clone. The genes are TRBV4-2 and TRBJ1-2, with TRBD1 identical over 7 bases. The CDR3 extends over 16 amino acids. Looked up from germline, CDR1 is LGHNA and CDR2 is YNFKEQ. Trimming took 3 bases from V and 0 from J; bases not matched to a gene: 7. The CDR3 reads CASSQHPGGTNYGYTF. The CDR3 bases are TGTGCCAGCAGCCAGCACCCAGGGGGAACTAACTATGGCTACACCTTC.

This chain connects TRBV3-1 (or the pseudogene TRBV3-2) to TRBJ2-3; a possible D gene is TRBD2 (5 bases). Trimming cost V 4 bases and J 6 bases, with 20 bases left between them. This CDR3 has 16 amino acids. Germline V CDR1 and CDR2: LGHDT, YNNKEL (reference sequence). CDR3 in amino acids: CASSRTKGGVADTQYF. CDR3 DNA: TGTGCCAGCAGCCGTACCAAAGGAGGCGTTGCGGATACGCAGTATTTT.

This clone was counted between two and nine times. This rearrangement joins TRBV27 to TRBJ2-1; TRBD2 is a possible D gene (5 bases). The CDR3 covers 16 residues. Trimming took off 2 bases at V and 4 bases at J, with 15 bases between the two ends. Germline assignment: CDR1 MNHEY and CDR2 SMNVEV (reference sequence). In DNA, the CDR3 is TGTGCCAGCAGTTTAGGACCAGGAGGCGCTTACAATGAGCAGTTCTTC. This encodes CASSLGPGGAYNEQFF.

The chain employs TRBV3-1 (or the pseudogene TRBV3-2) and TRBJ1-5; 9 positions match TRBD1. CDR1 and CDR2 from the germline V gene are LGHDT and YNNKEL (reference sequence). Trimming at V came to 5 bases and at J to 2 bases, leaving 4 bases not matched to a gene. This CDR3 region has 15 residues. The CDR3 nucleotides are TGTGCCAGCAGCAACCGGGACAGGGGCAATCAGCCCCAGCATTTT. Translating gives CASSNRDRGNQPQHF.

CDR3 sequence: CASSERRDGETQYF. In nucleotides, the CDR3 is TGTGCCAGCAGTGAACGGCGGGATGGGGAGACCCAGTACTTC. V gene TRBV6-1 combines with J gene TRBJ2-5; tentative D call: TRBD2 (6 bases). With 2 bases removed from V and 5 bases from J, the gap between germline ends came to 12 bases. The CDR3 runs to 14 residues. Germline values: CDR1 MNHNS, CDR2 SASEGT.

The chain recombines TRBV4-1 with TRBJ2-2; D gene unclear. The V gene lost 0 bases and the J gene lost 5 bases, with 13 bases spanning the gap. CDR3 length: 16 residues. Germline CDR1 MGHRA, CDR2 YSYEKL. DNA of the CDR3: TGCGCCAGCAGCCAAGAAGTTTTAGCTAATACCGGGGAGCTGTTTTTT. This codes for CASSQEVLANTGELFF.

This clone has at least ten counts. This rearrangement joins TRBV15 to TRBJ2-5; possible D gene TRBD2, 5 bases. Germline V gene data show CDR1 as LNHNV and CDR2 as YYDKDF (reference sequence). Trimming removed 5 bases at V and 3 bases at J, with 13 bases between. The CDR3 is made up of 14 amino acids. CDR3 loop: CATSLDGLKETQYF. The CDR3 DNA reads TGTGCCACCAGCCTAGACGGACTGAAAGAGACCCAGTACTTC.

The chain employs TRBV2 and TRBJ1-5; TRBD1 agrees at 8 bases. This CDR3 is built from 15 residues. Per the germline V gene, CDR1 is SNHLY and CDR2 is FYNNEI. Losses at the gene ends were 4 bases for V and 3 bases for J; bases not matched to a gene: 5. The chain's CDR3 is CASSVTGVLNQPQHF. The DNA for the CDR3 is TGTGCCAGCAGTGTGACAGGGGTCCTCAATCAGCCCCAGCATTTT.

This CDR3 reads CASSSGPVREGETQYF. The DNA for the CDR3 is TGCGCCAGCAGCTCGGGCCCGGTCCGGGAAGGGGAGACCCAGTACTTC. This chain joins TRBV5-1 and TRBJ2-5, with D tentatively TRBD2 (5 bases). Trimming removed 3 bases at V and 5 bases at J, with 20 bases between. Germline-derived CDR1 and CDR2 are SGHRS and YFSETQ. This CDR3 spans 16 amino acids.

DNA for the CDR3: TGTGCCAGCAGCTTGGAGTATCAGCAAGAGACCCAGTACTTC. It codes for CASSLEYQQETQYF. The rearrangement joins TRBV5-4 to TRBJ2-5, with D unclear. CDR1 and CDR2 (germline): SGHNT, YYREEE (reference sequence). CDR3 size: 14 residues. V was pared by 0 bases and J by 2 bases, with 8 bases between.

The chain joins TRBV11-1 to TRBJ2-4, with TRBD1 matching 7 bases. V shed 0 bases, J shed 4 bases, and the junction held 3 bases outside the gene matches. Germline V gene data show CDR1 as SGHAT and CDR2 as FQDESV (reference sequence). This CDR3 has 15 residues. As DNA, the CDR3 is TGTGCCAGCAGCTTAGCGGGACAGCGGAAAAACATTCAGTACTTC. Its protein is CASSLAGQRKNIQYF.